This T cell receptor (beta chain) derives from a study of CD4+ T cells in melanoma. As to this clone: The antigen is unknown.

Germline values: CDR1 SEHNR, CDR2 FQNEAQ (reference sequence). V was cut by 1 base and J by 1 base, with 7 bases left in between. The CDR3 totals 14 residues. The table came from immunoSEQ multiplex PCR; TCRdb's copy has only in-frame clones and leaves some out. This sample has roughly 110,000 clones, with 92% found just once. Points from the study as a whole: A reported correlation linked neoantigen-specific CD4+ T cells to CD8+, macrophage and B cell function.

This TCR was sampled from a human donor with melanoma. Sequences were obtained from peripheral blood. The genes are TRBV7-9 and TRBJ1-1; D is ambiguous. The chain's CDR3 is CASSLGPRNTEAFF. CDR3 in DNA: TGTGCCAGCAGCTTAGGGCCACGGAACACTGAAGCTTTCTTT.